The 16 T cell receptor beta chains below come from one sample, sequenced in a study of identical twins. TCRdb redid the calling of the 5' RACE reads with MiXCR, one entry per CDR3 protein. The data show 250,000 or so distinct CDR3 sequences, about 9% seen once. These data also featured in a second study, about yellow fever vaccine responses in identical twins.

The sample taken for sequencing was CD8+ T cells sorted from blood. The receptors come from a woman aged 18-35 years in good health.

The rearrangement uses TRBV4-1 and TRBJ2-5; weak D call: TRBD1 (5 bases). Germline assignment: CDR1 MGHRA and CDR2 YSYEKL. The CDR3 loop spans 13 amino acids. The ends were cut back, 4 bases at V and 4 bases at J, with 10 bases in the middle. The CDR3 sequence: CASSLRRGETQYF. The CDR3 DNA reads as TGCGCCAGCAGCCTAAGAAGGGGAGAGACCCAGTACTTC.

The CDR3 protein is CSARRARDQEQFF. In nucleotides, the CDR3 is TGCAGTGCTAGACGGGCTCGGGACCAAGAGCAGTTCTTC. The chain couples TRBV20-1 to TRBJ2-1; D may be TRBD1 or TRBD2 (5 bases each). The CDR3 runs 13 residues. Germline loops: CDR1 DFQATT, CDR2 SNEGSKA (reference sequence). Deletions cut 2 bases from V and 10 bases from J, with 15 bases between.

The chain couples TRBV11-1 to TRBJ2-3, with 11 bases fitting TRBD2. The germline V gene encodes CDR1 SGHAT and CDR2 FQDESV (reference sequence). V was pared by 3 bases and J by 3 bases, with 5 bases of the junction left unmatched. The CDR3 covers 16 residues. The CDR3 coding sequence is TGTGCCAGCAGCTTCGCGGGACTAGCGGTTACAGATACGCAGTATTTT. This translates into CASSFAGLAVTDTQYF.

Turning to this clonotype: An end of the junction differs from the germline gene, which may be a read error. The V gene is TRBV29-1, the J gene TRBJ2-2, with a possible D match to TRBD1 (5 bases). The CDR3 extends over 14 amino acids. Per germline, CDR1 SQVTM and CDR2 ANQGSEA. The CDR3 DNA reads TGCGGCGTCCAGACACAGGCGGTAACCGGGGAGCTGTTTTTT. It codes for CGVQTQAVTGELFF.

The CDR3 reads CASSLGGHYEQYF. Here the CDR3 DNA reads TGTGCCAGCAGTTTAGGGGGGCACTACGAGCAGTACTTC. The genes are TRBV28 and TRBJ2-7; D may be TRBD1 or TRBD2 (6 bases each). The CDR3 has 13 residues. Germline-derived CDR1 and CDR2 are MDHEN and SYDVKM. V was clipped by 2 bases and J by 3 bases, with 8 bases between them.

The rearrangement links TRBV6-6 to TRBJ1-1; TRBD1 matches at 7 bases. The CDR3 extends over 17 amino acids. The germline V gene encodes CDR1 MNHNY and CDR2 SVGAGI (reference sequence). Losses at the gene ends were 2 bases for V and 1 base for J; bases not matched to a gene: 10. CDR3: CASSYGTGATGNTEAFF. Written as DNA, the CDR3 is TGTGCCAGCAGTTACGGCACAGGGGCGACAGGGAACACTGAAGCTTTCTTT.

The sample holds many counts of this clonotype. The chain employs TRBV10-3 and TRBJ2-3, with D unresolved. V lost 2 bases and J lost 6, with 6 bases in between. The CDR3 has 12 residues. Germline assignment: CDR1 ENHRY and CDR2 SYGVKD. The CDR3: CAISEGPDTQYF. DNA of the CDR3: TGTGCCATCAGTGAGGGCCCCGATACGCAGTATTTT.

This clonotype was detected many times. The CDR3 DNA reads as TGTGCCACCGGGACCAGCTATGAAGAGACCCAGTACTTC. Amino acid sequence: CATGTSYEETQYF. The chain recombines TRBV10-3 with TRBJ2-5, with D perhaps assigned TRBD1 or TRBD2 (5 bases each). Germline assignment: CDR1 ENHRY and CDR2 SYGVKD. The CDR3 totals 13 residues. V shed 10 bases and J shed 3 bases, with 15 bases lying between them.

This clonotype was observed at least ten times. The CDR3 nucleotides are TGCGCCAGCAGCCAAGATGTTACACCAGATACGCAGTATTTT. This codes for CASSQDVTPDTQYF. V is TRBV4-1 and J is TRBJ2-3, with D unresolved. Per germline, CDR1 MGHRA and CDR2 YSYEKL. V lost 0 bases to trimming and J lost 4 bases, with 8 bases between them. This CDR3 has 14 residues.

The chain is built from TRBV29-1 and TRBJ2-5; 8 nucleotides agree with TRBD1. J was trimmed by 5 bases and V by 4 bases; bases with no gene match: 12. The CDR3 consists of 15 residues. The germline V gene has CDR1 SQVTM and CDR2 ANQGSEA. The CDR3 DNA reads TGCAGCGTTGGTTATCCGGGACAGGACGGCGAGACCCAGTACTTC. This encodes CSVGYPGQDGETQYF.

In its sample, this clonotype was seen many times. The chain links TRBV7-9 to TRBJ2-1, with D uncertain. The CDR3 loop spans 13 amino acids. The V end lost 0 bases, the J end lost 6 bases, and 6 bases lay between the germline ends. Looked up from germline, CDR1 is SEHNR and CDR2 is FQNEAQ (reference sequence). CDR3 bases: TGTGCCAGCAGCTTAGCTTCCACCAATGAGCAGTTCTTC. Translation: CASSLASTNEQFF.

The V gene is TRBV7-9, the J gene TRBJ2-7; TRBD2 aligns across 10 bases. The length of the CDR3 is 16 residues. Germline values: CDR1 SEHNR, CDR2 FQNEAQ (reference sequence). V was pared by 1 base and J by 5 bases, with 8 bases of the junction left unmatched. As DNA, the CDR3 is TGTGCCAGCAGCTTAGTTTCCCCTAGCGGGAGCGACGAGCAGTACTTC. Amino acids: CASSLVSPSGSDEQYF.

This clonotype was recorded a few times. This sequence joins TRBV20-1 and TRBJ2-7, with D perhaps TRBD2 (7 bases). V gave up 0 bases and J gave up 1 base, with 10 bases separating them. This CDR3 is 14 amino acids long. CDR1 DFQATT and CDR2 SNEGSKA come from the germline V gene (reference sequence). CDR3 protein: CSARDRGGSYEQYF. CDR3 DNA sequence: TGCAGTGCTAGAGATAGGGGGGGTTCCTACGAGCAGTACTTC.

A remark on this clonotype: The junction differs from germline at one of its ends, possibly a read error. The gene calls are TRBV6-5 and TRBJ2-1, with 12 bases fitting TRBD2. From germline, CDR1 is MNHEY and CDR2 SVGAGI. The CDR3 sequence is 15 residues long. The DNA of the CDR3 is TGTGCCAGCAGTTACACAGGGGGACTAGCGGGCGGGTTGCTCTTC. Translation: CASSYTGGLAGGLLF.

This clonotype was detected a few times. The rearrangement joins TRBV7-9 to TRBJ2-1; 11 bases match TRBD1. The CDR3 consists of 17 residues. Looked up from germline, CDR1 is SEHNR and CDR2 is FQNEAQ (reference sequence). With V trimmed by 5 bases and J by 8 bases, 14 bases remained unmatched. The CDR3 sequence: CASSVETGTGGLDEQFF. As DNA, the CDR3 is TGTGCCAGCAGCGTAGAAACAGGGACAGGGGGGTTGGATGAGCAGTTCTTC.

The chain employs TRBV7-3 and TRBJ2-2, with D unresolved. The CDR3 is made up of 12 amino acids. Germline CDR1 SGHTA, CDR2 FQGTGA. V lost 0 bases, J lost 8 bases, and 4 bases lay in between. Written as DNA, the CDR3 is TGTGCCAGCAGCTTAACGAGAGGGGAGCTGTTTTTT. As protein: CASSLTRGELFF.